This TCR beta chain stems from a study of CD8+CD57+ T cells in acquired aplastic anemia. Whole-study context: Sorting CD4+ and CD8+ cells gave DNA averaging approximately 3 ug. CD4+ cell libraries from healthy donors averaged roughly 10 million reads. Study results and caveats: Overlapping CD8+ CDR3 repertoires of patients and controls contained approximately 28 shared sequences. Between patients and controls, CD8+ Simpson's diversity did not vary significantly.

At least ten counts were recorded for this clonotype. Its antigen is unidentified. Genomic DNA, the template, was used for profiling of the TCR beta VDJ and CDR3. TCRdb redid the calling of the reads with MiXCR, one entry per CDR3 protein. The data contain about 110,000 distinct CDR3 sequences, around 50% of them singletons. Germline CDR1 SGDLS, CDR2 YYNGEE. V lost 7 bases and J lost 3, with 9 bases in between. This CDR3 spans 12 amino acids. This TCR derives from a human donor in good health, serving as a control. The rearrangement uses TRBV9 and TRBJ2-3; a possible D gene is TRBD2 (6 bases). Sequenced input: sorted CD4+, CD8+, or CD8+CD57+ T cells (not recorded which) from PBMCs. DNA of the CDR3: TGTGCCAGCGGAGGGGCAACAGATACGCAGTATTTT. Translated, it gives CASGGATDTQYF.